These 18 T cell receptor beta chains share one sample of origin, sequenced in a study of T cell repertoires in cytomegalovirus infection. One entry per CDR3 protein, called by TCRdb with MiXCR from the reads. Of approximately 190,000 distinct CDR3 sequences listed, roughly 9% are singletons. Sequencing was carried out using PBMCs. These receptors were obtained from a human donor in good health (CMV status not recorded). Some clones in this sample may be carry-over from other donors' samples.

The chain links TRBV9 to TRBJ2-2, with D uncertain. CDR1 is SGDLS, CDR2 YYNGEE, per germline. This CDR3 comprises 14 residues. V shed 0 bases and J shed 3 bases, with 6 bases lying between them. The CDR3 protein is CASSVAPDTGELFF. The CDR3 DNA reads TGTGCCAGCAGCGTAGCCCCCGACACCGGGGAGCTGTTTTTT. Supplemented by reference TRBV9 and TRBJ2-2, the full variable domain reads DSGVTQTPKHLITATGQRVTLRCSPRSGDLSVYWYQQSLDQGLQFLIQYYNGEERAKGNILERFSAQQFPDLHSELNLSSLELGDSALYFCASSVAPDTGELFFGEGSRLTVL.

In this sample, this clonotype turned up many times. This CDR3 reads CASSLAVTGAETQYF. CDR3 DNA sequence: TGCGCCAGCAGCTTGGCCGTAACGGGGGCTGAGACCCAGTACTTC. The chain combines TRBV5-1 with TRBJ2-5; D could derive from TRBD1 or TRBD2 (6 bases each). V lost 0 bases and J 5 bases, leaving 14 bases between the germline ends. This CDR3 is built from 15 residues. Looked up from germline, CDR1 is SGHRS and CDR2 is YFSETQ.

The chain is built from TRBV7-8 and TRBJ1-1; D gene unclear. This CDR3 is 16 amino acids long. CDR1 and CDR2 (germline): SGHVS, FQNEAQ. V lost 0 bases, J lost 0 bases, and 11 bases lay in between. The CDR3 reads CASSLAVHVMNTEAFF. CDR3 bases: TGTGCCAGCAGCTTAGCGGTACATGTAATGAACACTGAAGCTTTCTTT. The variable domain in full, completed from reference TRBV7-8 and TRBJ1-1, reads GAGVSQSPRYKVAKRGQDVALRCDPISGHVSLFWYQQALGQGPEFLTYFQNEAQLDKSGLPSDRFFAERPEGSVSTLKIQRTQQEDSAVYLCASSLAVHVMNTEAFFGQGTRLTVV.

This clonotype was recorded at least ten times. The J gene is TRBJ1-5, the V gene TRBV29-1; D gene unclear. Germline loops: CDR1 SQVTM, CDR2 ANQGSEA. V was pared by 4 bases and J by 2 bases, with 6 bases between. The CDR3 contains 12 residues. The CDR3 DNA follows: TGCAGCGTTGGGGGTGGCAATCAGCCCCAGCATTTT. It translates to CSVGGGNQPQHF.

This clonotype came up many times. This chain joins TRBV11-3 and TRBJ2-2; 9 positions agree with TRBD1. Germline V gives CDR1 SGHNT, CDR2 YENEEA. V trimming: 4 bases; J trimming: 5 bases; junction bases outside the gene matches: 5. This CDR3 comprises 15 residues. In DNA, the CDR3 is TGTGCCAGCAGCTCAGGACAGGGGCTAACCGGGGAGCTGTTTTTT. Amino acids: CASSSGQGLTGELFF.

This clonotype was detected many times. This chain connects TRBV6-2 or TRBV6-3 to TRBJ2-1, with TRBD2 as a possible D gene (5 bases). The CDR3 contains 16 residues. V was shortened by 4 bases and J by 0 bases, with 13 bases between the two germline ends. CDR1 and CDR2 from the germline V gene are MNHEY and SVGEGT. For the CDR3, the DNA is TGTGCCAGCAGTTCCACCCTGGGGAGCTCCTACAATGAGCAGTTCTTC. It specifies CASSSTLGSSYNEQFF.

This clonotype was seen ten or more times. The chain joins TRBV12-3 or TRBV12-4 to TRBJ2-6, with a weak D call TRBD2 (5 bases). Trimming took 3 bases from V and 0 from J, leaving 15 bases between them. The CDR3 is 18 residues long. CDR3: CASSFARPGSSGANVLTF. CDR3 DNA sequence: TGTGCCAGCAGTTTTGCACGACCGGGGAGCTCTGGGGCCAACGTCCTGACTTTC.

This clonotype was picked up a small number of times. The V gene is TRBV29-1, the J gene TRBJ1-2; D possibly corresponds to TRBD1 (6 bases). The CDR3 totals 13 residues. Germline CDR1 SQVTM, CDR2 ANQGSEA. V shed 4 bases and J shed 2 bases, with 11 bases lying between them. CDR3 bases: TGCAGCGTTGTGGACAGAAGGAACTATGGCTACACCTTC. Translated, it gives CSVVDRRNYGYTF.

This clonotype appeared a few times. The chain has TRBV9 and TRBJ1-1; D gene ambiguous. The ends were cut back, 4 bases at V and 1 base at J, with 11 bases in the middle. Germline V gene data show CDR1 as SGDLS and CDR2 as YYNGEE. This CDR3 is built from 14 residues. In nucleotides, the CDR3 is TGTGCCAGCAGCCCTCTTGCAGCGAACACTGAAGCTTTCTTT. Its translation: CASSPLAANTEAFF.

The table lists this clonotype with many counts. The chain uses TRBV5-1 and TRBJ1-1; 8 nucleotides agree with TRBD1. Germline CDR1 SGHRS, CDR2 YFSETQ. The CDR3 has 14 residues. V lost 3 bases, J lost 4 bases, and 5 bases stayed unmatched. The CDR3 sequence is CASSWDRPSTEAFF. CDR3 coding DNA: TGCGCCAGCAGCTGGGACAGGCCGAGCACTGAAGCTTTCTTT. Full variable domain (outside the CDR3, taken from reference TRBV5-1 and TRBJ1-1): KAGVTQTPRYLIKTRGQQVTLSCSPISGHRSVSWYQQTPGQGLQFLFEYFSETQRNKGNFPGRFSGRQFSNSRSEMNVSTLELGDSALYLCASSWDRPSTEAFFGQGTRLTVV.

The V and J genes are TRBV7-6 and TRBJ1-2; TRBD1 aligns across 8 bases. The V gene's germline CDR1 is SGHVS and CDR2 FNYEAQ. V shed 1 base, J shed 8 bases, and the junction held 3 bases outside the gene matches. The CDR3 spans 13 residues. The CDR3 sequence: CASSLGTGTGYTF. DNA of the CDR3: TGTGCCAGCAGCTTAGGGACAGGGACCGGCTACACCTTC. Complete variable domain (other parts from reference TRBV7-6 and TRBJ1-2): GAGVSQSPRYKVTKRGQDVALRCDPISGHVSLYWYRQALGQGPEFLTYFNYEAQQDKSGLPNDRFSAERPEGSISTLTIQRTEQRDSAMYRCASSLGTGTGYTFGSGTRLTVV.

Only a few counts were recorded for this clonotype. The rearrangement links TRBV5-4 to TRBJ2-1; 9 bases are shared with TRBD2. Germline-derived CDR1 and CDR2 are SGHNT and YYREEE (reference sequence). Germline trimming cut 0 bases from V and 6 bases from J; bases unmatched to any gene: 10. CDR3 length: 17 residues. In DNA, the CDR3 is TGTGCCAGCAGCTTGGCGGGTTTGGGACTAGCTGTCAATGAGCAGTTCTTC. Its translation is CASSLAGLGLAVNEQFF.

This clonotype has at least ten counts. At one end the junction does not follow the germline gene, possibly because of a read error. The V and J genes are TRBV7-2 and TRBJ2-3, with TRBD2 matching over 16 bases. The CDR3 sequence is 19 residues long. Germline V gives CDR1 SGHTA, CDR2 FQGNSA. The DNA of the CDR3 is TGTGCCAGCAGTTTAGTCCCGCTCGGGACTAGCGGGGGGGCTGTTACGCAGTATTTT. Its protein product is CASSLVPLGTSGGAVTQYF.

This clonotype showed up many times. The chain employs TRBV5-6 and TRBJ1-2; TRBD1 might be the D (6 bases). The CDR3 contains 13 residues. The germline V gene encodes CDR1 SGHDT and CDR2 YYEEEE. Deletions cut 5 bases from V and 1 base from J, with 9 bases between. The DNA of the CDR3 is TGTGCCAGCAGGAGGACAGATAACTATGGCTACACCTTC. Translating gives CASRRTDNYGYTF.

This clonotype was counted between two and nine times. This may come from a read error, since a much larger clone is one base off. This chain connects TRBV7-9 to TRBJ1-3; D perhaps matches TRBD1 (5 bases). Trimming cost V 1 base and J 0 bases, with 7 bases left between them. CDR1 and CDR2 (germline): SEHNR, FQNEAQ (reference sequence). The CDR3 consists of 15 residues. The CDR3: CASSLDRTSGNTIYF. CDR3 DNA sequence: TGTGCCAGCAGCTTAGACAGGACCTCTGGAAACACCATATATTTT.

This clonotype was detected a few times. The chain carries TRBV19 and TRBJ2-2; 7 bases match TRBD2. The CDR3 totals 15 residues. Germline V lookup: CDR1 LNHDA, CDR2 SQIVND (reference sequence). Trimming at V came to 5 bases and at J to 0 bases, leaving 3 bases not matched to a gene. The CDR3 nucleotides are TGTGCCAGTAGTTCAGCGGGAACGAACACCGGGGAGCTGTTTTTT. Its protein is CASSSAGTNTGELFF.

The table lists this clonotype with many counts. This chain joins TRBV6-1 and TRBJ1-5; a weak D match, TRBD1 (6 bases). The V gene's germline CDR1 is MNHNS and CDR2 SASEGT. Trimming left V 6 bases short and J 0 bases short, with 18 bases between. CDR3 length equals 17 residues. CDR3 sequence reads: CASSALGGGYSNQPQHF. DNA of the CDR3: TGTGCCAGCAGCGCCTTGGGAGGGGGATATAGCAATCAGCCCCAGCATTTT.

This clonotype was detected many times. The chain uses TRBV7-9 and TRBJ2-2; D not resolved. The germline V and J ends were trimmed by 4 bases and 5 bases, with 14 bases remaining between them. Germline CDR1 reads SEHNR; CDR2 reads FQNEAQ (reference sequence). The CDR3 totals 15 residues. The CDR3 DNA reads TGTGCCAGCAGCTACAGTGATTCGTGGACCGGGGAGCTGTTTTTT. Protein product: CASSYSDSWTGELFF. The variable domain in full, with the rest retrieved from reference TRBV7-9 and TRBJ2-2, is DTGVSQNPRHKITKRGQNVTFRCDPISEHNRLYWYRQTLGQGPEFLTYFQNEAQLEKSRLLSDRFSAERPKGSFSTLEIQRTEQGDSAMYLCASSYSDSWTGELFFGEGSRLTVL.